This TCR beta chain came from a study of T cells in Graves' hyperthyroidism and ophthalmopathy. Using RNA transcripts as the source, TCR beta CDR3 regions were amplified. TCR CDR3 underwent first-round RT-PCR with the HTBI primer set. TCRdb independently ran MiXCR on the multiplex PCR reads; one entry per CDR3 protein. The table shows roughly 170,000 distinct CDR3 sequences, with 15% to 20% occurring only once. The CDR3 spans 15 residues. CDR1 and CDR2 (germline): LNHDA, SQIVND (reference sequence). The V and J ends lost 7 bases and 1 base, in that order; junction bases with no gene match: 8. Many counts were recorded for this clonotype.

The rearrangement joins TRBV19 to TRBJ1-1, with 8 positions matching TRBD1. Sequencing was performed on blood. This TCR came from a woman aged 50 to 65 with Graves' hyperthyroidism. Here the CDR3 reads CASIVGQGANTEAFF. Written as DNA, the CDR3 is TGTGCCAGTATCGTGGGGCAGGGGGCGAACACTGAAGCTTTCTTT.